The next 27 T cell receptor beta chains were all read from a single sample in a study of T cell responses to AZD1222 COVID-19 vaccine. The data were produced by immunoSEQ multiplex PCR, yet TCRdb's version contains in-frame clones alone and is incomplete. The table has just over 60,000 clones, roughly 70% seen once. The starting material was peripheral blood, obtained on day 0 of AZD1222 vaccination. Receptors originate from an adult in good health.

This chain joins TRBV9 and TRBJ1-6, with D unresolved. The CDR3 sequence is 14 residues long. Germline CDR1 is SGDLS and CDR2 is YYNGEE. V lost 2 bases, J lost 4 bases, and 7 bases lay in between. This chain's CDR3 is CASSVSLYNSPLHF. CDR3 sequence (DNA): TGTGCCAGCAGCGTGTCACTTTATAATTCACCCCTCCACTTT.

Points on this clone: A read error may produce the germline difference seen at one junction end. The chain carries TRBV3-1 (or the pseudogene TRBV3-2) and TRBJ2-5; 7 bases map to TRBD2. The CDR3 spans 17 residues. Germline assignment: CDR1 LGHDT and CDR2 YNNKEL (reference sequence). DNA of the CDR3: TGTGCCAGCAGCCAAGTCCAATGGGGAGGGACCCAAGTGACCCAGTACTTC. It codes for CASSQVQWGGTQVTQYF.

This clone was detected only a few times. Other DNA sequences in the sample encode the same CDR3. This chain joins TRBV28 and TRBJ2-3; no reliable D call. The germline V gene has CDR1 MDHEN and CDR2 SYDVKM. The V end lost 3 bases, the J end lost 1 base, and 8 bases lay between the germline ends. This CDR3 has 14 amino acids. The CDR3 sequence is CASSFLSGTDTQYF. The CDR3 DNA is TGTGCCAGCAGTTTCCTTTCTGGCACAGATACGCAGTATTTT.

The chain employs TRBV27 and TRBJ1-2; D uncertain. The CDR3 is made up of 13 amino acids. The V and J ends lost 6 bases and 0 bases respectively, with 8 bases between them. CDR1 is MNHEY and CDR2 is SMNVEV in the germline V gene (reference sequence). The CDR3 DNA follows: TGTGCCAGCAGCACTAGGGCTAACTATGGCTACACCTTC. It encodes CASSTRANYGYTF.

This sequence joins TRBV21-1 and TRBJ2-3; the table's D call, TRBD2, has no DNA check behind it. TRBV21-1 is classified as a pseudogene. The CDR3 loop spans 15 amino acids. DNA for the CDR3: TGTGCCAGCAGCCCCCCGGGACTAGGAACAGATACGCAGTATTTT. This translates into CASSPPGLGTDTQYF.

J is TRBJ2-7 and V is TRBV5-4, with TRBD2 identical over 7 bases. V dropped 2 bases and J dropped 5; count of bases not matched to a gene: 7. Germline V gene sequence: CDR1 SGHNT, CDR2 YYREEE (reference sequence). The CDR3 sequence is 14 residues long. CDR3 nucleotides: TGTGCCAGCAGCTTTGGGGGAGGGCAAAACGAGCAGTACTTC. It specifies CASSFGGGQNEQYF. The variable domain in full, completed from reference TRBV5-4 and TRBJ2-7, reads ETGVTQSPTHLIKTRGQQVTLRCSSQSGHNTVSWYQQALGQGPQFIFQYYREEENGRGNFPPRFSGLQFPNYSSELNVNALELDDSALYLCASSFGGGQNEQYFGPGTRLTVT.

The chain combines TRBV27 with TRBJ1-6; TRBD1 matches at 7 bases. J lost 10 bases, V lost 6 bases, and 9 bases had no gene match. Germline loops: CDR1 MNHEY, CDR2 SMNVEV (reference sequence). CDR3 length: 14 amino acids. The CDR3 loop is CASRERTGLSPLHF. In DNA form, the CDR3 reads TGTGCCAGCAGGGAACGGACAGGTTTATCACCCCTCCACTTT.

In its sample, this clone is medium-sized. J is TRBJ1-5 and V is TRBV7-2; D is uncertain. Germline CDR1 SGHTA, CDR2 FQGNSA. The CDR3 runs 13 residues. V lost 6 bases and J lost 2, with 8 bases in between. This CDR3 reads CASSLFGNQPQHF. The CDR3 nucleotides read TGTGCCAGCAGTCTCTTCGGCAATCAGCCCCAGCATTTT.

By frequency in the sample, this clone is medium-sized. The rearrangement uses TRBV6-4 and TRBJ2-1, with 7 bases fitting TRBD1. Germline lookup yields CDR1 MRHNA and CDR2 SNTAGT. This CDR3 is built from 15 residues. V was pared by 5 bases and J by 0 bases, with 4 bases of the junction left unmatched. The CDR3 here is CASSKDRSSYNEQFF. The CDR3 DNA reads TGTGCCAGCAGTAAGGACAGGAGCTCCTACAATGAGCAGTTCTTC.

This clone was picked up one time. This sequence joins TRBV4-3 and TRBJ1-3, with 7 bases that match TRBD1. Trimming took 2 bases from V and 7 from J; bases not matched to a gene: 2. CDR3 length: 13 residues. Germline assignment: CDR1 LGHNA and CDR2 YSLEER. CDR3 DNA sequence: TGCGCCAGCAGCCAACAGGGGGGTAACACCATATATTTT. It yields the protein CASSQQGGNTIYF.

CDR3 sequence reads: CASSQEGETYGYTF. For the CDR3, the DNA is TGCGCCAGCAGCCAGGAGGGGGAAACCTATGGCTACACCTTC. This sequence joins TRBV4-3 and TRBJ1-2; D might be TRBD1 (6 bases). With 3 bases removed from V and 4 bases from J, the gap between germline ends came to 12 bases. Germline assignment: CDR1 LGHNA and CDR2 YSLEER. The length of the CDR3 is 14 residues.

J is TRBJ1-6 and V is TRBV7-9, with TRBD1 matching over 8 bases. J gave up 0 bases and V 3 bases, and 4 bases lay outside the gene matches. The germline V gene has CDR1 SEHNR and CDR2 FQNEAQ (reference sequence). CDR3 length: 17 residues. CDR3 in DNA: TGTGCCAGCAGCTTGACAGGGGCTGGCTCCTATAATTCACCCCTCCACTTT. This translates into CASSLTGAGSYNSPLHF. Together with reference TRBV7-9 and TRBJ1-6, the CDR3 gives the full variable domain: DTGVSQNPRHKITKRGQNVTFRCDPISEHNRLYWYRQTLGQGPEFLTYFQNEAQLEKSRLLSDRFSAERPKGSFSTLEIQRTEQGDSAMYLCASSLTGAGSYNSPLHFGNGTRLTVT.

This chain links TRBV12-3 or TRBV12-4 with TRBJ1-1; weak D call: TRBD1 (6 bases). The CDR3 is 12 residues long. V dropped 6 bases and J dropped 11 bases, with 16 bases sitting between them. CDR3 nucleotides: TGTGCCAGCAGCATGGAGGGGGGCCAGGCTTTCTTT. Translated: CASSMEGGQAFF.

CDR3 bases: TGTGCCAGCAGCCACGGGAGAAGCGGGGGGGCCTTCGGGGAGCTGTTTTTT. This sequence encodes CASSHGRSGGAFGELFF. V is TRBV3-1 (or the pseudogene TRBV3-2) and J is TRBJ2-2, with TRBD2 matching over 10 bases. The CDR3 is 17 residues long. Looked up from germline, CDR1 is LGHDT and CDR2 is YNNKEL (reference sequence). The J segment lost 7 bases and the V segment lost 3 bases, leaving 11 bases of the junction unmatched.

This sequence joins TRBV6-2 or TRBV6-3 and TRBJ1-5; no firm D call. Trimming took off 4 bases at V and 1 base at J, with 5 bases between the two ends. The CDR3 consists of 13 residues. From germline, CDR1 is MNHEY and CDR2 SVGEGT. The CDR3 protein is CASSFRSNQPQHF. As DNA, the CDR3 is TGTGCCAGCAGTTTTAGGAGCAATCAGCCCCAGCATTTT.

V gene TRBV29-1 combines with J gene TRBJ1-2, with D possibly TRBD1 on 5 matching bases. The CDR3 has 13 residues. Trimming removed 4 bases from V and 8 bases from J, with 17 bases in between. CDR1 and CDR2 from the germline V gene are SQVTM and ANQGSEA. The CDR3 reads CSVARRGPEGYTF. The CDR3 DNA reads TGCAGCGTTGCTCGCCGGGGCCCTGAGGGCTACACCTTC.

The rearrangement uses TRBV7-9 and TRBJ2-2; 10 positions match TRBD1. The CDR3 consists of 15 residues. V trimming: 5 bases; J trimming: 2 bases; junction bases outside the gene matches: 2. Germline CDR1 and CDR2: SEHNR and FQNEAQ (reference sequence). CDR3 bases: TGTGCCAGCAGCGGGGACAGGGGTAACACCGGGGAGCTGTTTTTT. This encodes CASSGDRGNTGELFF.

V usage is TRBV28 and J usage is TRBJ2-2, with D uncertain. Germline-derived CDR1 and CDR2 are MDHEN and SYDVKM. Trimming left V 6 bases short and J 1 base short, with 12 bases between. The CDR3 runs to 15 residues. CDR3 region: CASSTVSQNTGELFF. The CDR3 nucleotides are TGTGCCAGCAGCACGGTCTCTCAGAACACCGGGGAGCTGTTTTTT. Looking up the rest from reference TRBV28 and TRBJ2-2 gives the full variable domain: DVKVTQSSRYLVKRTGEKVFLECVQDMDHENMFWYRQDPGLGLRLIYFSYDVKMKEKGDIPEGYSVSREKKERFSLILESASTNQTSMYLCASSTVSQNTGELFFGEGSRLTVL.

This chain links TRBV28 with TRBJ1-2; 7 positions agree with TRBD1. Per the germline V gene, CDR1 is MDHEN and CDR2 is SYDVKM. The CDR3 contains 13 residues. V lost 6 bases and J lost 4; bases outside the gene matches: 5. In DNA form, the CDR3 reads TGTGCCAGCAGCCTCGGACAGGTCTATGGCTACACCTTC. Amino acids: CASSLGQVYGYTF.

The rearrangement links TRBV29-1 to TRBJ2-3, with D hard to call. Germline loops: CDR1 SQVTM, CDR2 ANQGSEA. The length of the CDR3 is 11 residues. Trimming removed 6 bases from V and 6 bases from J, with 10 bases in between. For the CDR3, the DNA is TGCAGCGTGGTACTGGGGGATACGCAGTATTTT. It codes for CSVVLGDTQYF.

CDR3 sequence (DNA): TGTGCCAGCAGCTTCCGGGACGGGAGCGAAAAACTGTTTTTT. Translating it yields CASSFRDGSEKLFF. The rearrangement links TRBV5-4 to TRBJ1-4; D perhaps matches TRBD1 (5 bases). Germline CDR1 and CDR2: SGHNT and YYREEE (reference sequence). The CDR3 has 14 amino acids. The V gene lost 2 bases and the J gene lost 8 bases, with 13 bases spanning the gap.

The CDR3 here is CAISDTGTAEEGYTF. CDR3 in DNA: TGTGCCATCAGTGATACCGGGACGGCAGAAGAGGGCTACACCTTC. The chain has TRBV10-3 and TRBJ1-2, with D perhaps matching TRBD1 (5 bases). Trimming pared 3 bases from V and 8 bases from J, leaving 19 bases between. Germline-derived CDR1 and CDR2 are ENHRY and SYGVKD. CDR3 length equals 15 residues.

CDR3 coding DNA: TGTGCCAGCAGCTTAGCGCCGGGGTCCGCTGAAGCTTTCTTT. Its protein product is CASSLAPGSAEAFF. The rearrangement uses TRBV7-2 and TRBJ1-1; D is unresolved. V dropped 0 bases and J dropped 6 bases, with 11 bases sitting between them. CDR3 size: 14 residues. Germline loops: CDR1 SGHTA, CDR2 FQGNSA.

The chain carries TRBV30 and TRBJ1-2, with 12 positions matching TRBD1. CDR1 is GTSNPN and CDR2 is SVGIG in the germline V gene (reference sequence). J gave up 1 base and V 3 bases, and 3 bases lay outside the gene matches. This CDR3 has 15 amino acids. CDR3 DNA: TGTGCCTGGAGCGGGACAGGGGGCCATAACTATGGCTACACCTTC. As protein: CAWSGTGGHNYGYTF.

The chain couples TRBV6-2 or TRBV6-3 to TRBJ1-1; TRBD1 matches at 8 bases. With 4 bases clipped from V and 4 bases from J, the junction kept 8 bases outside the gene matches. The germline CDR1 and CDR2 sequences are MNHEY and SVGEGT. This CDR3 is built from 15 residues. Here the CDR3 DNA reads TGTGCCAGCAGTTGGGGACAGGTGGTGACCACTGAAGCTTTCTTT. Amino acid sequence: CASSWGQVVTTEAFF.

V gene TRBV10-3 combines with J gene TRBJ2-7; D is uncertain. The CDR3 runs to 12 residues. Germline V gene lookup returns CDR1 ENHRY and CDR2 SYGVKD. Trimming left V 7 bases short and J 2 bases short, with 9 bases between. CDR3 sequence (DNA): TGTGCCATCACCGACGGAGCCTACGAGCAGTACTTC. Translation: CAITDGAYEQYF.

The V and J genes are TRBV14 and TRBJ1-4, with TRBD1 as a possible D gene (6 bases). V lost 4 bases and J 10 bases, leaving 16 bases between the germline ends. CDR1 and CDR2 (germline): SGHDN, FVKESK. The CDR3 has 14 amino acids. CDR3 sequence reads: CASSPLGGAGKLFF. The CDR3, as DNA: TGTGCCAGCAGCCCCCTGGGGGGCGCGGGAAAACTGTTTTTT.